Shown below are 15 T cell receptor beta chains from a single sample sequenced in a study of response to subunit inactivated influenza vaccine. TCRdb redid the calling of the RT-PCR reads with MiXCR, one entry per CDR3 protein. The sample has 560,000 or so distinct CDR3 sequences, roughly 8.2% seen once. This specimen consisted of PBMCs from blood, obtained less than 30 months after vaccination. The receptors come from a man between 50 and 70 years old who received an inactivated influenza vaccine.

This clonotype was counted a few times. The chain recombines TRBV23-1 with TRBJ2-3, with 7 bases lining up with TRBD1. TRBV23-1 is designated an ORF whose function remains uncertain. The V gene end was trimmed by 0 bases and the J gene end by 2 bases; junction bases not matched to a gene: 5. There are 16 residues in the CDR3. The CDR3, as DNA: TGCGCCAGCAGTCAATCCGGGACAGACAACACAGATACGCAGTATTTT. Translated: CASSQSGTDNTDTQYF.

Worth noting for this clonotype: The final CDR3 position lacks the conserved phenylalanine or tryptophan, pointing to a likely read error. Because the CDR3's place on the DNA is in doubt, the DNA is left out and the CDR3 is given as listed by TCRdb. The chain links TRBV14 to TRBJ2-7; the table names TRBD1, a call not compared with the DNA. Germline V gene data show CDR1 as SGHDN and CDR2 as FVKESK. The CDR3 has 14 residues if both end residues are counted. The CDR3 sequence is CASSLGRVGTPTYI.

Ten or more counts support this clonotype. The chain joins TRBV10-3 to TRBJ2-7; 11 bases map to TRBD2. This CDR3 is 16 amino acids long. Trimming at V came to 8 bases and at J to 1 base, leaving 10 bases not matched to a gene. The germline V gene encodes CDR1 ENHRY and CDR2 SYGVKD. The CDR3 DNA reads TGTGCCATCGCCGGGACTAGCGGAGCTCGATCCTACGAGCAGTACTTC. Its protein product is CAIAGTSGARSYEQYF.

At least ten counts were recorded for this clonotype. The rearrangement links TRBV3-1 to TRBJ2-5, with 7 bases identical to TRBD2. V was pared by 0 bases and J by 6 bases, with 7 bases of the junction left unmatched. The germline CDR1 and CDR2 sequences are LGHDT and YNNKEL (reference sequence). The CDR3 has 15 amino acids. This chain's CDR3 is CASSQDHQAGKTQYF. The CDR3, as DNA: TGTGCCAGCAGCCAAGATCACCAAGCGGGGAAGACCCAGTACTTC.

This clonotype has just a few counts. The chain combines TRBV29-1 with TRBJ2-3; TRBD2 aligns across 15 bases. V gave up 6 bases and J gave up 7 bases; unmatched junction bases: 11. Germline V gives CDR1 SQVTM, CDR2 ANQGSEA. The CDR3 covers 16 residues. The CDR3 DNA reads TGCAGCGTGGAACGAGGACTAGCGGGAGGGCCGTATACGCAGTATTTT. Translated: CSVERGLAGGPYTQYF.

The sample holds many counts of this clonotype. The rearrangement joins TRBV28 to TRBJ2-3, with 7 bases lining up with TRBD1. CDR3 size: 15 residues. Germline loops: CDR1 MDHEN, CDR2 SYDVKM. V was clipped by 6 bases and J by 4 bases; unmatched bases: 10. CDR3 protein: CASSPDRVSADTQYF. DNA for the CDR3: TGTGCCAGCAGCCCCGACAGGGTTAGTGCAGATACGCAGTATTTT.

This clonotype was observed many times. The J gene is TRBJ2-7, the V gene TRBV6-1; D is unclear. This CDR3 has 11 residues. CDR1 is MNHNS and CDR2 is SASEGT in the germline V gene. Trimming shortened V by 6 bases and J by 7 bases, and 10 bases separated the two germline ends. Written as DNA, the CDR3 is TGTGCCAGCAGCCCCCTTAGGGAGCAGTACTTC. The encoded protein is CASSPLREQYF.

This clonotype was recorded a few times. V gene TRBV30 combines with J gene TRBJ2-5; either TRBD1 or TRBD2 may fit D (6 bases each). Between the trimmed V and J ends, which lost 2 bases and 5 bases, there was a span of 15 bases. This CDR3 contains 14 residues. Germline V lookup: CDR1 GTSNPN, CDR2 SVGIG (reference sequence). The CDR3 spells CAWSSAGAGETQYF. The CDR3 DNA sequence: TGTGCCTGGAGTTCCGCAGGGGCGGGGGAGACCCAGTACTTC.

This clonotype has a count of ten or more. The rearrangement joins TRBV2 to TRBJ2-7, with 7 bases aligning to TRBD2. CDR1 and CDR2 (germline): SNHLY, FYNNEI. The CDR3 is made up of 15 amino acids. J was trimmed by 4 bases and V by 6 bases; bases with no gene match: 12. The CDR3 nucleotides are TGTGCCAGCAGACCCAGTGGTAGCGGGCTTTACGAGCAGTACTTC. It encodes CASRPSGSGLYEQYF.

This clonotype was counted a few times. A read error is possible here, since a much larger clone lies one base away. The rearrangement links TRBV20-1 to TRBJ2-3; D unclear. The V gene lost 6 bases and the J gene lost 5 bases, with 12 bases spanning the gap. The CDR3 has 12 amino acids. Germline V gives CDR1 DFQATT, CDR2 SNEGSKA (reference sequence). For the CDR3, the DNA is TGCAGTGCCGTCGGAGATGGAGATACGCAGTATTTT. As protein: CSAVGDGDTQYF.

This clonotype was counted at least ten times. The chain recombines TRBV12-3 or TRBV12-4 with TRBJ2-1, with 7 bases matching TRBD2. The junction had 5 bases not matched to a gene; V was cut back by 5 bases and J by 4 bases. The CDR3 covers 14 residues. CDR3 sequence: CASSQSGVYNEQFF. The CDR3 DNA follows: TGTGCCAGCAGTCAGAGCGGGGTATACAATGAGCAGTTCTTC.

This clonotype was detected a few times. The CDR3 sequence: CASSEARRGHIQYF. The CDR3 coding sequence is TGTGCCAGCAGTGAAGCGCGGAGGGGGCACATTCAGTACTTC. The gene calls are TRBV2 and TRBJ2-4; maybe TRBD1 (7 bases). This CDR3 is built from 14 residues. V was clipped by 0 bases and J by 8 bases, with 11 bases between them. Germline V gene lookup returns CDR1 SNHLY and CDR2 FYNNEI.

The chain joins TRBV15 to TRBJ1-1; a possible D gene is TRBD1 (6 bases). From germline, CDR1 is LNHNV and CDR2 YYDKDF (reference sequence). CDR3 length: 14 amino acids. V was cut by 1 base and J by 7 bases, with 13 bases left in between. Here the CDR3 DNA reads TGTGCCACCAGCAGAGGAGCAGGGGAGCTTGAAGCTTTCTTT. Encoded protein: CATSRGAGELEAFF.

This chain uses TRBV28 with TRBJ2-2; D is perhaps TRBD2 (5 bases). Trimming shortened V by 6 bases and J by 4 bases, and 15 bases separated the two germline ends. Germline V lookup: CDR1 MDHEN, CDR2 SYDVKM. The CDR3 runs 15 residues. CDR3 region: CASRLGLKATGELFF. The DNA of the CDR3 is TGTGCCAGCAGACTAGGACTTAAGGCCACCGGGGAGCTGTTTTTT. Supplemented by reference TRBV28 and TRBJ2-2, the full variable domain reads DVKVTQSSRYLVKRTGEKVFLECVQDMDHENMFWYRQDPGLGLRLIYFSYDVKMKEKGDIPEGYSVSREKKERFSLILESASTNQTSMYLCASRLGLKATGELFFGEGSRLTVL.

The chain carries TRBV15 and TRBJ2-7; D could derive from TRBD1 or TRBD2 (5 bases each). In germline, CDR1 is LNHNV, CDR2 YYDKDF (reference sequence). Deletions cut 0 bases from V and 1 base from J, with 10 bases between. The CDR3 covers 15 residues. Written as DNA, the CDR3 is TGTGCCACCAGCAGAGAGATCGGGACGTCCTACGAGCAGTACTTC. Amino acids: CATSREIGTSYEQYF.